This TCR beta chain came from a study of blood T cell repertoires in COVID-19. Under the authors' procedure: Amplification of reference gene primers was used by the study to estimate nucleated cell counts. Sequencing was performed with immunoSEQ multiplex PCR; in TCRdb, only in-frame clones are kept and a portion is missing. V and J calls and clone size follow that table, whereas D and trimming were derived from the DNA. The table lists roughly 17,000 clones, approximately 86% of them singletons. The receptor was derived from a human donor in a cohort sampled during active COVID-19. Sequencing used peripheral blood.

CDR3 region: CASSPAVGGYEQYF. The CDR3 DNA follows: TGTGCCAGCAGTCCCGCCGTCGGGGGCTACGAGCAGTACTTC. The V gene is TRBV7-2, the J gene TRBJ2-7, with D tentatively TRBD2 (6 bases). Germline-derived CDR1 and CDR2 are SGHTA and FQGNSA. CDR3 length: 14 residues. With 6 bases removed from V and 3 bases from J, the gap between germline ends came to 15 bases.